The subject of this entry is one T cell receptor beta chain. Its matching antigen is unknown. This entry belongs to a study of T cells in tuberculosis. Study-level information: IGRA-negative adolescents, IGRA-positive adolescents with latent tuberculosis and adults with active tuberculosis formed this South African cohort. Regarding the study as a whole: Samples were chosen by availability of cryopreserved specimens.

Trimming left V 6 bases short and J 0 bases short, with 15 bases between. Germline CDR1 is LNHDA and CDR2 is SQIVND (reference sequence). The CDR3 consists of 15 residues. Here immunoSEQ multiplex PCR was the method, and the copy in TCRdb shows in-frame clones only, minus some. The sample consists of about 31,000 clones, roughly 97% of them appearing once. This TCR was recovered from a donor aged 10-35 years with latent tuberculosis or without tuberculosis infection. The specimen sequenced was PBMCs. The gene calls are TRBV19 and TRBJ2-7; D is ambiguous. The CDR3 region has the DNA TGTGCCAGTAGCCCTCGATCAGTCCCCTCCTACGAGCAGTACTTC. It encodes CASSPRSVPSYEQYF. Variable domain in full (rest from reference TRBV19 and TRBJ2-7): DGGITQSPKYLFRKEGQNVTLSCEQNLNHDAMYWYRQDPGQGLRLIYYSQIVNDFQKGDIAEGYSVSREKKESFPLTVTSAQKNPTAFYLCASSPRSVPSYEQYFGPGTRLTVT.